This TCR beta chain was sequenced for a study of CDR3 diversity in severe acne. Each CDR3 protein gets one entry after TCRdb re-called the PCR reads with MiXCR. The top ten clones hold 9.5% to 13% of a sample with more than 80,000 distinct CDR3 sequences, less than 65% of them seen once. CDR1 and CDR2 from the germline V gene are SGHRS and YFSETQ. The CDR3 length is 14 residues. The V end was cut by 2 bases, the J end by 6 bases, with 11 bases between. The chain employs TRBV5-1 and TRBJ1-4; the D is unclear. The sequenced sample consisted of blood. The TCR comes from a male donor with severe acne vulgaris. In DNA form, the CDR3 reads TGCGCCAGCAGCTTAATTAGTCTCGATGAAAAACTGTTTTTT. Its protein is CASSLISLDEKLFF. The entire variable domain, with the rest obtained from reference TRBV5-1 and TRBJ1-4, is as follows: KAGVTQTPRYLIKTRGQQVTLSCSPISGHRSVSWYQQTPGQGLQFLFEYFSETQRNKGNFPGRFSGRQFSNSRSEMNVSTLELGDSALYLCASSLISLDEKLFFGSGTQLSVL.